Listed below are T cell receptor beta chains from one sample, sequenced in a study of CXCR3-negative and CXCR3-positive naive CD8 T cells. TCRdb re-called the 5' RACE reads; every CDR3 protein appears as one record, without DNA. The sample table includes about 150,000 distinct CDR3 sequences. The sequenced sample was naive CXCR3+ CD8+ T cells from blood. The receptors originated from a human donor in good health. Some clones in this sample may be carry-over from other donors' samples. The CDR3 runs from the conserved cysteine through the conserved F or W.

v_call,cdr3_length,j_call,cdr3_aa
TRBV28,15,TRBJ2-5,CASSFGSGPQETQYF
TRBV7-8,19,TRBJ1-2,CASSLGFRDRGGWNDGYTF
TRBV28,14,TRBJ2-2,CASSLQGSGGELFF
TRBV25-1,14,TRBJ2-2,CASGATGLTGELFF
TRBV29-1,12,TRBJ2-7,CSVQEGEGEQYF
TRBV9,14,TRBJ2-7,CASSVEAGLDEQYF
TRBV11-1,16,TRBJ2-1,CASSTEGTGVQDEQFF
TRBV11-2,16,TRBJ1-1,CASFLRVGDMNTEAFF
TRBV28,16,TRBJ1-1,CASSLEFGRGHTEAFF
TRBV12-3/TRBV12-4,14,TRBJ1-2,CASSADRARYGYTF
TRBV29-1,14,TRBJ2-5,CSVEPETSQETQYF
TRBV29-1,13,TRBJ2-1,CSVEGDSGNEQFF
TRBV11-2,16,TRBJ2-5,CASSLARRLNQETQYF
TRBV12-3/TRBV12-4,13,TRBJ2-1,CASSLAPGHEQFF
TRBV20-1,14,TRBJ1-1,CSARDGTGDTEAFF
TRBV12-3/TRBV12-4,12,TRBJ2-1,CASRTGSSGQFF
TRBV28,18,TRBJ2-6,CASSYLSSRGPTPRVLTF
TRBV29-1,14,TRBJ2-2,CSVGGTDNTGELFF
TRBV12-3/TRBV12-4,11,TRBJ2-7,CASSLSREQYF